This entry concerns a single T cell receptor (beta chain). The antigen remains unidentified. This CDR3 spans 15 amino acids. Germline lookup yields CDR1 SGHNT and CDR2 YENEEA. V dropped 5 bases and J dropped 4; count of bases not matched to a gene: 9. Here immunoSEQ multiplex PCR was the method, and the copy in TCRdb shows in-frame clones only, minus some. The profile shows 35,000 to 45,000 clones, 86% of them singletons. This record belongs to a study of OX40 agonist ivuxolimab in advanced cancers. Study overall: Antecedent anti-PD-1, anti-PD-L1 or anti-CTLA-4 therapy was permissible, with roughly 36% having received some. Study-wide findings and caveats: There was clonal expansion of CD4+ and CD8+ blood T cells by week 6 at 0.1 to 3.0 mg/kg.

The origin of this receptor is an adult with an advanced solid tumor such as melanoma, head and neck, liver or kidney cancer. The chain carries TRBV11-3 and TRBJ2-5; 8 nucleotides line up with TRBD2. The sequences come from CD4+ or CD8+ T cells sorted from blood, collected in a trial of the OX40 agonist ivuxolimab. Here the CDR3 reads CASSLGLAQAETQYF. The CDR3 DNA follows: TGTGCCAGCAGCCTAGGACTAGCACAAGCAGAGACCCAGTACTTC.